This T cell receptor (beta chain) came from a study of cytomegalovirus exposure and HLA in healthy donors. Study-level findings and limits: A later analysis associated 16,951 TCR beta sequences with HLA alleles at a 0.05 false discovery rate.

It was with 60 Vbeta and 13 Jbeta primers that the PCR ran. The protocol was immunoSEQ multiplex PCR, while the TCRdb copy is restricted to in-frame clones and leaves out a portion. This sample carries a few hundred thousand clones, about three quarters of them seen once, and the ten largest clones take around 16%. A remark on this clone: Its target is unknown.

V was pared by 1 base and J by 10 bases, with 5 bases between. The CDR3 consists of 11 residues. CDR1 is MGHRA, CDR2 YSYEKL, per germline. The sequence came from a man aged 35-49 years in good health and CMV-seronegative. Input material: PBMCs. V usage is TRBV4-1 and J usage is TRBJ1-3; D is unclear. CDR3 coding DNA: TGCGCCAGCAGCCAAGCGCGGACCATATATTTT. Protein sequence: CASSQARTIYF.